The present TCR beta chain was sequenced within a study of identical twins. TCRdb re-called the 5' RACE reads through MiXCR, storing one row per CDR3 protein. The sample holds 500,000 or so distinct CDR3 sequences, less than 25% seen once. Study-wide findings and caveats: Not following the same donors, the study drew its conclusions from cross-sectional statistical analysis. Models predicted less out-of-frame TCR alpha sharing in monozygotic twins than was found.

The CDR3 has 18 residues. CDR1 and CDR2 (germline): SGHDT, YYEEEE. The V and J ends lost 6 bases and 2 bases, in that order; junction bases with no gene match: 20. This clonotype came up a few times. Its antigen is undetermined. This sample also appeared in a second study, on T cells expressing NK-cell markers. That paper adds: In several experiments, sorting was restricted to alpha-beta TCR T cells by an anti-gamma-delta TCR antibody. The HCMV specificity of the expanded NKG2C+ T cell clones stayed unresolved.

The TCR comes from a woman between 18 and 30 years old in good health. Specimen: CD4+ T cells sorted from blood. The chain uses TRBV5-6 and TRBJ2-7; 7 positions agree with TRBD1. CDR3 DNA: TGTGCCAGCAACCGCGAGACAGGGAATCACCCAAGCACCTACGAGCAGTACTTC. Its translation is CASNRETGNHPSTYEQYF.